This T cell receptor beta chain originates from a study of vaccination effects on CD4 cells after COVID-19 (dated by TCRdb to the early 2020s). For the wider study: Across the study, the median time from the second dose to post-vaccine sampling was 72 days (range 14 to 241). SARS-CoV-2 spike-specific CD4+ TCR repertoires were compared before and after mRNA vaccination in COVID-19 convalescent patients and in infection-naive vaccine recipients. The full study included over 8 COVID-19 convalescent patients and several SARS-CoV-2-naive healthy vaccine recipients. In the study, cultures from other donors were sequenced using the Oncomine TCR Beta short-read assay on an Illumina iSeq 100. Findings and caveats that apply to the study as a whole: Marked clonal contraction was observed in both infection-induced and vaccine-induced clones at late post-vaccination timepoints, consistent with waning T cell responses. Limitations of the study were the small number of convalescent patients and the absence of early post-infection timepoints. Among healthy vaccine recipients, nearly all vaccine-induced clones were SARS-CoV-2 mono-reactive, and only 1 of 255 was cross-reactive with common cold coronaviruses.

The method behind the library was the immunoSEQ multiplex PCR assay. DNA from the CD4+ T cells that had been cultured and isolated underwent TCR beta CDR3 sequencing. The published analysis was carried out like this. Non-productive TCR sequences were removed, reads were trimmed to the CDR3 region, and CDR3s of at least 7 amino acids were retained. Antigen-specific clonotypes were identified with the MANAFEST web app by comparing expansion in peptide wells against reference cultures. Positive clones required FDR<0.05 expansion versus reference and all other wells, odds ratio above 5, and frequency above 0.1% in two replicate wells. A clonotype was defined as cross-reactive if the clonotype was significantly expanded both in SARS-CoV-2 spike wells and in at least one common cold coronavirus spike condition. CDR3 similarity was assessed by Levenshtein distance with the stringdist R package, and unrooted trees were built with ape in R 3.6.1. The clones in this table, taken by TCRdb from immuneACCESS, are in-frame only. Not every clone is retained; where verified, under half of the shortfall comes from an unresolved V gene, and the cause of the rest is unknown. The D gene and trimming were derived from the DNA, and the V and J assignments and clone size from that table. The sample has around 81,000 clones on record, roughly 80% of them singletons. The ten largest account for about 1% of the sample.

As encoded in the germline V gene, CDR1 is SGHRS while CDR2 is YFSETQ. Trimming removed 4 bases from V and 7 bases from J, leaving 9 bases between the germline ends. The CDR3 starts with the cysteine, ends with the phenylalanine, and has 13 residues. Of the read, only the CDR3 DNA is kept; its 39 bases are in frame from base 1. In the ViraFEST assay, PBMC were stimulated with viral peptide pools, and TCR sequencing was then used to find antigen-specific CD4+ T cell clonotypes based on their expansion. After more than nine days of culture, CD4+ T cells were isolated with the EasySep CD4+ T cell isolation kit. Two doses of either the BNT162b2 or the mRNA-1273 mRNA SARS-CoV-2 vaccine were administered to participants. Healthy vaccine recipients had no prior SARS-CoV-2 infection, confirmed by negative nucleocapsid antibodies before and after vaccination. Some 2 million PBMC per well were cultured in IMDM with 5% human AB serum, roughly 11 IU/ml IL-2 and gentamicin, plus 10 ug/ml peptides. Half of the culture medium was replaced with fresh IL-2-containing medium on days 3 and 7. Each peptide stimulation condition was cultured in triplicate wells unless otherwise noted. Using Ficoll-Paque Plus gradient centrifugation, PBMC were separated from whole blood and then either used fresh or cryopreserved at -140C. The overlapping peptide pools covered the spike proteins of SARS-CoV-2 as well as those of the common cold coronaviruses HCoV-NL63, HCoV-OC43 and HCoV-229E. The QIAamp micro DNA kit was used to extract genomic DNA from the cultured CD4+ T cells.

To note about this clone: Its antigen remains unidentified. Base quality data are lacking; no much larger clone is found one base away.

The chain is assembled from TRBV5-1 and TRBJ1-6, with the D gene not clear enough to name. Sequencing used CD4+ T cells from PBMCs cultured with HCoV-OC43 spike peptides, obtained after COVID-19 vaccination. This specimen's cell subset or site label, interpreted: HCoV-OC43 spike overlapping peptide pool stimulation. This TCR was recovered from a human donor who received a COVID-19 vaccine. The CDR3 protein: CASSETQNSPLHF. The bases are TGCGCCAGCAGCGAGACACAGAATTCACCCCTCCACTTT. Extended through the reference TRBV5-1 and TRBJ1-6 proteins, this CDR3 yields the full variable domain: KAGVTQTPRYLIKTRGQQVTLSCSPISGHRSVSWYQQTPGQGLQFLFEYFSETQRNKGNFPGRFSGRQFSNSRSEMNVSTLELGDSALYLCASSETQNSPLHFGNGTRLTVT.